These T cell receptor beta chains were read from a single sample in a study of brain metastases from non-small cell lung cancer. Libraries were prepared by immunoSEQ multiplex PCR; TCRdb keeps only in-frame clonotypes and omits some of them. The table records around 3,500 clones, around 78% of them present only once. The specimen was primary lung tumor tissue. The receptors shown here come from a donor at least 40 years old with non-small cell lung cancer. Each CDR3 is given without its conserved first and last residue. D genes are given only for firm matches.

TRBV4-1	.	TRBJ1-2	ASSQEPGANYGYT
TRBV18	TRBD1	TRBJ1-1	ASEDRGKDTEAF
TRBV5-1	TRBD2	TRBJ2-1	ASSLSPSGGASNEQF
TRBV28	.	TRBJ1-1	ASSLWGAGAPGAF
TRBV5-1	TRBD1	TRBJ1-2	ASSVQGGDGYT
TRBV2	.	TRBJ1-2	ASNERASWGYT
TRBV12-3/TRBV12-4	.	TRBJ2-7	ASSLDSSYEQY
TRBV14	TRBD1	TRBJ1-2	ASSQEDRGVINGYT
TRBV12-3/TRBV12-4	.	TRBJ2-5	ASGGYQETQY
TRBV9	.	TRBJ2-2	ASSAGFRTGELF
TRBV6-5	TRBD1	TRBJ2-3	ASSLGQGRDTQY
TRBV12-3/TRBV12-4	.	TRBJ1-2	ASSLLDYT
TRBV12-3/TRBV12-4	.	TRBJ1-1	ASRIRENTEAF
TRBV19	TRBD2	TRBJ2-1	ASRPGLAGVEEQF
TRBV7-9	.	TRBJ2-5	ASSPYNQETQY
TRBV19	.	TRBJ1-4	ASSAREGVTNEKLF
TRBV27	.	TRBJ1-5	ASSLSGDSNQPQH
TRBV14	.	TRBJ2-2	ASSQDIYGELF
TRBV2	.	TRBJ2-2	ASSGGGGTGELF
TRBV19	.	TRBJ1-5	ASRDGQGIWQPQH
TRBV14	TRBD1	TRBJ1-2	ASRPTGLPYGYT
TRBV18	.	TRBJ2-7	ASSPGGGSYEQY
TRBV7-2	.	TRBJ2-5	ASSLEVKTQY
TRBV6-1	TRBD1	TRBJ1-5	ASSDVGQGNQPQH
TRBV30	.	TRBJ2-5	AWSQGRGGQETQY
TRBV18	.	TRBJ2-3	ASSLDPDSTDTQY
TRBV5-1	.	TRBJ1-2	ASSITGHGYT
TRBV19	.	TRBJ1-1	ASSSGVTEAF
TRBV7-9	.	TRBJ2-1	ASSPDPGMNEQF
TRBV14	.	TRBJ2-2	ASSPFPESSTGELF
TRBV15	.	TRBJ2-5	ATSRPKERETQY
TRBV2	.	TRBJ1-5	ASGDTGNQPQH
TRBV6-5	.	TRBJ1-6	ASSSSYGGVDSPLH
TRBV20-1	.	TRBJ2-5	SASGPQVQETQY
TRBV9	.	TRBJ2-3	ASSPSVGDTQY
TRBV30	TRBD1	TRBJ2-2	AWSRGDRGTGELF
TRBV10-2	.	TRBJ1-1	ASSESKRDGEAF
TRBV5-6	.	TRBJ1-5	ASSLLRGRNQPQH
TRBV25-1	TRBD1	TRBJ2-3	ASSARQGMGTDTQY
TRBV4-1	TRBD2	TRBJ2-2	ASRKAGENTGELF
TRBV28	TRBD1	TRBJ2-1	ASSLGTGTSNEQF
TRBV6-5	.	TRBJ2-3	ASSRGGVTDTQY
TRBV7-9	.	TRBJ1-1	ASIPWGENTEAF
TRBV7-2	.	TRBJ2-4	ASSSLVFGQIGDIQY
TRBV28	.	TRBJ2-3	ASSPGDTQY
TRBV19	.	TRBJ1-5	ASRQGPGQPQH
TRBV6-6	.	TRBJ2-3	ASRGTGTDTQY
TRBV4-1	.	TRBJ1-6	ASSQEPGRTNSPLH
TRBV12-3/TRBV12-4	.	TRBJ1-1	ASSLGDGGEAF
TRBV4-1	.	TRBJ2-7	ASSQAENHEQY
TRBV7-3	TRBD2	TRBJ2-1	ASSHPGLAPNEQF
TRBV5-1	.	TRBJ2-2	ASSFNAWDKLF
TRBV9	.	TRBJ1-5	ASSIGTGFNQPQH
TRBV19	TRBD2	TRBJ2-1	ASSIASGGYLDEQF
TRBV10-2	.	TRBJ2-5	ASSESSRVETQY
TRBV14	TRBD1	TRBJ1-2	ASRPTGLPYGYT
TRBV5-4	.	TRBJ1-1	ASSLSEQGEAF
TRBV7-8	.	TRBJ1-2	ASSLAEVNYSYT
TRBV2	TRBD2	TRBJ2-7	TSARGGSSYEQY